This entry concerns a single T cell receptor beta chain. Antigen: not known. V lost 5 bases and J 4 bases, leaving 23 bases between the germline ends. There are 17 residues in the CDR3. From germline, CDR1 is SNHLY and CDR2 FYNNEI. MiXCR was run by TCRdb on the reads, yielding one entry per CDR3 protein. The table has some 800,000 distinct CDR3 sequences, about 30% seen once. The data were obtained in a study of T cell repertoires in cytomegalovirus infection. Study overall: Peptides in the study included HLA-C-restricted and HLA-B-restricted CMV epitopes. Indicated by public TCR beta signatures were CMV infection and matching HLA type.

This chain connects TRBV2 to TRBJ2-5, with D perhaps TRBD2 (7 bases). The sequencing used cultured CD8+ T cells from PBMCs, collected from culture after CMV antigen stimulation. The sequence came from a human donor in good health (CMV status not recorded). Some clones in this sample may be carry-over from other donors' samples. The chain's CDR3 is CASSKTPGGGYGETQYF. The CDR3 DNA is TGTGCCAGCAGTAAAACCCCAGGCGGGGGCTACGGAGAGACCCAGTACTTC.